Presented here are 31 T cell receptor beta chains from one specimen sequenced in a study of blood T cell repertoires in COVID-19. Produced via immunoSEQ multiplex PCR; TCRdb's table is partial and in-frame only. The sample records some 150,000 clones, approximately 86% being singletons. Sequencing was performed on peripheral blood. The receptors were sampled from a woman aged 60-75 years who had recovered from COVID-19.

J is TRBJ2-1 and V is TRBV7-9; 11 positions match TRBD2. Germline V gives CDR1 SEHNR, CDR2 FQNEAQ (reference sequence). V lost 6 bases, J lost 4 bases, and 8 bases stayed unmatched. There are 16 residues in the CDR3. For the CDR3, the DNA is TGTGCCAGCAGGCGTCCGGGACTAGCGGTATACAATGAGCAGTTCTTC. Its translation: CASRRPGLAVYNEQFF.

This sequence joins TRBV18 and TRBJ2-1, with 7 bases identical to TRBD1. Germline V gene data show CDR1 as KGHSH and CDR2 as LQKENI. J lost 10 bases, V lost 3 bases, and 6 bases had no gene match. This CDR3 spans 13 amino acids. CDR3 sequence (DNA): TGTGCCAGCTCACCGGTACAGGGGAACGAGCAGTTCTTC. This gives the protein CASSPVQGNEQFF.

J is TRBJ1-3 and V is TRBV5-8, with D uncertain. The CDR3 consists of 15 residues. Trimming stripped 4 bases from V and 0 bases from J, with 11 bases between. The V gene's germline CDR1 is SGHTS and CDR2 YDEGEE. CDR3 bases: TGTGCCAGCAGCATTCAGTATTCCTCTGGAAACACCATATATTTT. This sequence encodes CASSIQYSSGNTIYF.

The chain is built from TRBV9 and TRBJ1-2; TRBD1 matches at 7 bases. After removal of 0 bases from V and 7 bases from J, the junction contained 9 bases not matched to a gene. Looked up from germline, CDR1 is SGDLS and CDR2 is YYNGEE. The CDR3 is made up of 15 amino acids. This CDR3 is CASSVVGGGLGGYTF. CDR3 in DNA: TGTGCCAGCAGCGTAGTTGGAGGGGGCTTGGGTGGCTACACCTTC. The variable domain in full, completed from reference TRBV9 and TRBJ1-2, reads DSGVTQTPKHLITATGQRVTLRCSPRSGDLSVYWYQQSLDQGLQFLIQYYNGEERAKGNILERFSAQQFPDLHSELNLSSLELGDSALYFCASSVVGGGLGGYTFGSGTRLTVV.

CDR3 sequence: CASSPPPVLFTIYF. The DNA for the CDR3 is TGTGCCAGCAGCCCTCCCCCCGTTCTATTCACCATATATTTT. The chain employs TRBV21-1 and TRBJ1-3. TRBV21-1 is deemed a pseudogene. The CDR3 has 14 amino acids.

This rearrangement joins TRBV5-5 to TRBJ2-7, with 7 bases that match TRBD1. This CDR3 contains 14 residues. Per germline, CDR1 SGHKS and CDR2 YYEKEE (reference sequence). V dropped 4 bases and J dropped 2; count of bases not matched to a gene: 6. CDR3 sequence: CASSRPGQPYEQYF. The CDR3 region has the DNA TGTGCCAGCAGCCGCCCGGGACAGCCCTACGAGCAGTACTTC.

The rearrangement links TRBV11-3 to TRBJ2-1; 12 bases line up with TRBD2. J was trimmed by 7 bases and V by 0 bases; bases with no gene match: 7. CDR1 SGHNT and CDR2 YENEEA come from the germline V gene. This CDR3 comprises 17 residues. The CDR3 reads CASSLDRGTSGLNEQFF. In DNA, the CDR3 is TGTGCCAGCAGCTTAGACAGAGGGACTAGCGGGTTGAATGAGCAGTTCTTC.

The V gene is TRBV28, the J gene TRBJ1-1, with D perhaps TRBD1 (6 bases). V was trimmed by 6 bases and J by 8 bases, leaving 10 bases between them. Germline V gene lookup returns CDR1 MDHEN and CDR2 SYDVKM. The CDR3 is 11 residues long. The CDR3: CASSEQGEAFF. In DNA, the CDR3 is TGTGCCAGCAGCGAACAGGGAGAAGCTTTCTTT.

This chain joins TRBV7-6 and TRBJ2-5; TRBD1 is a possible D gene (5 bases). CDR3 length equals 15 residues. The V gene's germline CDR1 is SGHVS and CDR2 FNYEAQ. V lost 1 base to trimming and J lost 5 bases, with 14 bases between them. The CDR3 region is CASSLEAGSGETQYF. The DNA for the CDR3 is TGTGCCAGCAGCTTAGAGGCAGGGTCAGGTGAGACCCAGTACTTC. Looking up the rest from reference TRBV7-6 and TRBJ2-5 gives the full variable domain: GAGVSQSPRYKVTKRGQDVALRCDPISGHVSLYWYRQALGQGPEFLTYFNYEAQQDKSGLPNDRFSAERPEGSISTLTIQRTEQRDSAMYRCASSLEAGSGETQYFGPGTRLLVL.

The chain combines TRBV28 with TRBJ1-4; 9 positions agree with TRBD1. CDR3 length: 17 amino acids. Germline V lookup: CDR1 MDHEN, CDR2 SYDVKM. V lost 2 bases and J lost 10; bases outside the gene matches: 14. The CDR3 region is CASSLEQGAAPAPKLFF. The CDR3 DNA reads TGTGCCAGCAGTTTAGAACAGGGGGCCGCTCCCGCTCCAAAACTGTTTTTT.

The CDR3 bases are TGTGCCAGCAGCTTAGGGCCGAACAATGAGCAGTTCTTC. This translates into CASSLGPNNEQFF. The chain recombines TRBV11-2 with TRBJ2-1; D uncertain. CDR1 and CDR2 (germline): SGHAT, FQNNGV. This CDR3 contains 13 residues. The V and J ends lost 1 base and 5 bases respectively, with 6 bases between them.

CDR3 sequence: CASSSRLAGGPNTGELFF. CDR3 nucleotide sequence: TGTGCCAGCAGCTCGCGACTAGCGGGGGGCCCGAACACCGGGGAGCTGTTTTTT. The chain has TRBV5-4 and TRBJ2-2; 13 bases map to TRBD2. The CDR3 contains 18 residues. Germline CDR1 and CDR2: SGHNT and YYREEE (reference sequence). V shed 3 bases and J 0 bases; nucleotides not matched to a gene: 5.

This clone has ten or more counts. J is TRBJ1-1 and V is TRBV5-1; D is perhaps TRBD1 (5 bases). The CDR3 runs 14 residues. V was pared by 4 bases and J by 5 bases, with 15 bases between. Germline CDR1 and CDR2: SGHRS and YFSETQ. In DNA, the CDR3 is TGCGCCAGCAGCACACAGGTAGGAGAGACTGAAGCTTTCTTT. As protein: CASSTQVGETEAFF. Full variable domain (remainder filled in from reference TRBV5-1 and TRBJ1-1): KAGVTQTPRYLIKTRGQQVTLSCSPISGHRSVSWYQQTPGQGLQFLFEYFSETQRNKGNFPGRFSGRQFSNSRSEMNVSTLELGDSALYLCASSTQVGETEAFFGQGTRLTVV.

This clone was recorded at least ten times. This chain's CDR3 is CASSDGTTGNEKLFF. The CDR3 DNA is TGCGCCAGCAGTGATGGAACGACTGGAAATGAAAAACTGTTTTTT. This chain connects TRBV10-1 to TRBJ1-4; D uncertain. Germline CDR1 and CDR2: WNHNN and SYGVQD (reference sequence). The CDR3 is 15 amino acids. V gave up 3 bases and J gave up 5 bases, with 13 bases separating them.

The rearrangement uses TRBV28 and TRBJ1-4, with 10 bases fitting TRBD1. V was pared by 5 bases and J by 3 bases, with 3 bases of the junction left unmatched. Germline values: CDR1 MDHEN, CDR2 SYDVKM. There are 15 residues in the CDR3. CDR3 bases: TGTGCCAGCAGTCGACAGGGGGCAGCTAATGAAAAACTGTTTTTT. This gives the protein CASSRQGAANEKLFF. The variable domain in full, completed from reference TRBV28 and TRBJ1-4, reads DVKVTQSSRYLVKRTGEKVFLECVQDMDHENMFWYRQDPGLGLRLIYFSYDVKMKEKGDIPEGYSVSREKKERFSLILESASTNQTSMYLCASSRQGAANEKLFFGSGTQLSVL.

This sequence joins TRBV28 and TRBJ2-2; D remains ambiguous. Germline CDR1 MDHEN, CDR2 SYDVKM. V was clipped by 6 bases and J by 4 bases, with 6 bases between them. This CDR3 spans 12 amino acids. The DNA of the CDR3 is TGTGCCAGCAGCCGGGTCACCGGGGAGCTGTTTTTT. Amino acid sequence: CASSRVTGELFF.

J is TRBJ2-3 and V is TRBV28, with 8 bases matching TRBD1. The CDR3 consists of 14 residues. Germline values: CDR1 MDHEN, CDR2 SYDVKM. V lost 3 bases to trimming and J lost 5 bases; unmatched junction nucleotides: 4. The DNA of the CDR3 is TGTGCCAGCAGTTTCCAGGGGGCGATAGATACGCAGTATTTT. Translated: CASSFQGAIDTQYF.

This chain links TRBV13 with TRBJ1-4; D gene unclear. V was cut by 1 base and J by 10 bases, with 7 bases left in between. Germline CDR1 PRHDT, CDR2 FYEKMQ (reference sequence). The CDR3 is made up of 12 amino acids. The CDR3 nucleotides read TGTGCCAGCAGCTTAGTAACTGGAAAACTGTTTTTT. This translates into CASSLVTGKLFF.

The chain recombines TRBV4-1 with TRBJ2-2; TRBD1 might be the D (6 bases). Trimming cost V 8 bases and J 6 bases, with 19 bases left between them. The germline V gene encodes CDR1 MGHRA and CDR2 YSYEKL. This CDR3 is built from 15 residues. The CDR3 is CASQERQEVSGELFF. In DNA form, the CDR3 reads TGCGCCAGCCAGGAGCGACAGGAGGTGTCCGGGGAGCTGTTTTTT.

The chain carries TRBV6-1 and TRBJ1-2; D uncertain. V was trimmed by 0 bases and J by 4 bases, leaving 15 bases between them. This CDR3 contains 16 residues. Per the germline V gene, CDR1 is MNHNS and CDR2 is SASEGT. The CDR3 region has the DNA TGTGCCAGCAGTGAAGCGGCACCCCGGGGAGGCTATGGCTACACCTTC. As protein: CASSEAAPRGGYGYTF.

The rearrangement joins TRBV5-1 to TRBJ1-1; 8 nucleotides align to TRBD1. The CDR3 sequence is 12 residues long. The junction had 6 bases not matched to a gene; V was cut back by 4 bases and J by 10 bases. The germline gives CDR1 SGHRS, CDR2 YFSETQ. CDR3 nucleotides: TGCGCCAGCAGCGCAGGACAGGGAGCAGCTTTCTTT. Protein product: CASSAGQGAAFF.

The chain uses TRBV27 and TRBJ2-7; 7 bases agree with TRBD1. Trimming took 4 bases from V and 6 from J; bases not matched to a gene: 12. The CDR3 spans 15 residues. Germline V gene sequence: CDR1 MNHEY, CDR2 SMNVEV (reference sequence). The CDR3 DNA follows: TGTGCCAGCAGTTCTCCGCTAACGACAGGGCCCGAGCAGTACTTC. Encoded protein: CASSSPLTTGPEQYF.

The chain employs TRBV11-3 and TRBJ2-7; 9 bases align to TRBD1. CDR3 size: 12 residues. Per the germline V gene, CDR1 is SGHNT and CDR2 is YENEEA. The V and J ends lost 5 bases and 5 bases, in that order; junction bases with no gene match: 1. CDR3: CASSRTGDEQYF. CDR3 bases: TGTGCCAGCAGCAGGACAGGGGACGAGCAGTACTTC.

The chain carries TRBV9 and TRBJ2-6, with TRBD2 identical over 8 bases. Losses at the gene ends were 4 bases for V and 3 bases for J; bases not matched to a gene: 6. Germline CDR1 and CDR2: SGDLS and YYNGEE. This CDR3 contains 16 residues. CDR3 protein: CASSPGGAIGANVLTF. The CDR3 region has the DNA TGTGCCAGCAGCCCGGGGGGGGCTATTGGGGCCAACGTCCTGACTTTC. The full variable domain, rest sourced from reference TRBV9 and TRBJ2-6, is DSGVTQTPKHLITATGQRVTLRCSPRSGDLSVYWYQQSLDQGLQFLIQYYNGEERAKGNILERFSAQQFPDLHSELNLSSLELGDSALYFCASSPGGAIGANVLTFGAGSRLTVL.

The chain uses TRBV4-1 and TRBJ1-1; tentatively, D is TRBD1 (5 bases). V was trimmed by 4 bases and J by 4 bases, leaving 16 bases between them. CDR1 and CDR2 (germline): MGHRA, YSYEKL. CDR3 length equals 15 residues. CDR3 sequence (DNA): TGCGCCAGCAGCCGCGGCAGTTCGGGGGGCACTGAAGCTTTCTTT. This gives the protein CASSRGSSGGTEAFF.

The V call is TRBV5-4, the J call TRBJ1-2, with 8 bases aligning to TRBD1. Germline V lookup: CDR1 SGHNT, CDR2 YYREEE (reference sequence). The length of the CDR3 is 15 residues. The V and J ends lost 4 bases and 3 bases, in that order; junction bases with no gene match: 8. The CDR3 reads CASSAGQGLYYGYTF. As DNA, the CDR3 is TGTGCCAGCAGCGCCGGACAGGGATTGTACTATGGCTACACCTTC.

V usage is TRBV6-5 and J usage is TRBJ1-5; 7 nucleotides agree with TRBD1. Germline CDR1 is MNHEY and CDR2 is SVGAGI. After removal of 7 bases from V and 10 bases from J, the junction contained 7 bases not matched to a gene. The CDR3 extends over 12 amino acids. Written as DNA, the CDR3 is TGTGCCAGCACCCCGGGACAGAATCCCCAGCATTTT. This sequence encodes CASTPGQNPQHF.

V usage is TRBV19 and J usage is TRBJ1-6; D is possibly TRBD1 (5 bases). Per germline, CDR1 LNHDA and CDR2 SQIVND (reference sequence). Trimming pared 6 bases from V and 11 bases from J, leaving 17 bases between. The CDR3 contains 14 residues. DNA for the CDR3: TGTGCCAGTAGCCAAACGGGGGGATCGGCACCCCTCCACTTT. This codes for CASSQTGGSAPLHF.

In DNA form, the CDR3 reads TGTGCCAGCAGCCCCGGGACAGGGGGTAGTCAGCCCCAGCATTTT. This translates into CASSPGTGGSQPQHF. V is TRBV3-1 (or the pseudogene TRBV3-2) and J is TRBJ1-5, with 11 bases that match TRBD1. Germline assignment: CDR1 LGHDT and CDR2 YNNKEL (reference sequence). CDR3 length: 15 amino acids. Unmatched junction bases numbered 5, after V lost 4 bases and J lost 6 bases.

This clone was detected once. The chain employs TRBV6-5 and TRBJ1-6, with D possibly matching TRBD1 (5 bases). CDR3 length: 15 amino acids. Germline CDR1 MNHEY, CDR2 SVGAGI. V was shortened by 0 bases and J by 9 bases, with 12 bases between the two germline ends. The CDR3 nucleotides are TGTGCCAGCAGTTACTCGGCAGGGATAAGTTCACCCCTCCACTTT. Translation gives CASSYSAGISSPLHF.

This clone has only a few counts. The rearrangement links TRBV9 to TRBJ1-1; D possibly corresponds to TRBD1 (5 bases). Looked up from germline, CDR1 is SGDLS and CDR2 is YYNGEE. This CDR3 region has 13 residues. V lost 4 bases, J lost 7 bases, and 14 bases lay in between. The CDR3 reads CASSHAGGGEAFF. The CDR3 nucleotides are TGTGCCAGCAGCCACGCGGGGGGTGGTGAAGCTTTCTTT.